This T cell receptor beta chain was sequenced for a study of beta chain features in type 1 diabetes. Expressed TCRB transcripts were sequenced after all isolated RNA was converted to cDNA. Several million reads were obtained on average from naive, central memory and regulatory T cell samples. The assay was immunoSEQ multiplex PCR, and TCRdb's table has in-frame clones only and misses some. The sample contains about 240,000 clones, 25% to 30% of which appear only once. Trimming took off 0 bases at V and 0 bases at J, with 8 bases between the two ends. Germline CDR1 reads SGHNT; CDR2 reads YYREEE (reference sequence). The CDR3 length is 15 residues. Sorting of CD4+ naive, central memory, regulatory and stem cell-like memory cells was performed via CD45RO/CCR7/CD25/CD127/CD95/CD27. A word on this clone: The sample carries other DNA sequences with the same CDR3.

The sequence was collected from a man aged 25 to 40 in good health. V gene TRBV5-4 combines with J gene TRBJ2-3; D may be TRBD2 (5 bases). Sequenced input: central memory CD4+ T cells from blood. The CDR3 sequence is CASSLGGGSTDTQYF. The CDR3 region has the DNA TGTGCCAGCAGCTTGGGTGGCGGGAGCACAGATACGCAGTATTTT.